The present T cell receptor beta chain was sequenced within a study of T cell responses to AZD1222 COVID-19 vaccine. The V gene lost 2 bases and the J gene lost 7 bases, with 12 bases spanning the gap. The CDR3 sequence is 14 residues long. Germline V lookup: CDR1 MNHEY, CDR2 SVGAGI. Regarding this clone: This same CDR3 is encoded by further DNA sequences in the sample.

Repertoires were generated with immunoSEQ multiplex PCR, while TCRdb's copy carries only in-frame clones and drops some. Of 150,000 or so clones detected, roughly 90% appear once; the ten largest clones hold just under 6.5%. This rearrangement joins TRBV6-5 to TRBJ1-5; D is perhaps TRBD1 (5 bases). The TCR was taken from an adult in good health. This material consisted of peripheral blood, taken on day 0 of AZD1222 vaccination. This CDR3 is CASSYLGVDQPQHF. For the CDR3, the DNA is TGTGCCAGCAGTTACCTGGGGGTGGACCAGCCCCAGCATTTT.